This TCR beta chain was obtained from a study of cytomegalovirus exposure and HLA in healthy donors. Notes on the study in general: Rarity held for most TCR sequences, but there were some public TCRs that occurred in many donors.

Healthy bone marrow donors supplied every sample. Germline-derived CDR1 and CDR2 are SEHNR and FQNEAQ (reference sequence). With 3 bases removed from V and 0 bases from J, the gap between germline ends came to 11 bases. There are 15 residues in the CDR3. The PCR contained 60 Vbeta and 13 Jbeta primers. Original methodology: About 80 million unique TCR beta chains, roughly 11 million of them shared, were counted by a later analysis. Repertoires were generated with immunoSEQ multiplex PCR, while TCRdb's copy carries only in-frame clones and drops some. V, J and clone size are taken as reported in that table, and D and trimming were inferred from the DNA itself. The sample yields 89,000 or so clones, just under 85% seen once. Comments on this clone: The target antigen is unknown.

The source is a woman under 30 in good health and CMV-seropositive. The sample comprised PBMCs. The J gene is TRBJ1-1, the V gene TRBV7-9, with a possible D match to TRBD1 (5 bases). CDR3 protein: CASSFPLGLNTEAFF. CDR3 sequence (DNA): TGTGCCAGCAGCTTCCCGTTGGGGCTGAACACTGAAGCTTTCTTT.